This T cell receptor beta chain originates from a study of blood T cells in healthy people across ages. Study summary: Per every two T cells, about one barcoded beta molecule was captured by template switching.

J lost 1 base, V lost 5 bases, and 5 bases had no gene match. The CDR3 totals 15 residues. CDR1 is MNHNY, CDR2 SVGAGI, per germline (reference sequence). It was with a sample-barcoded 5' primer and a J-beta primer mix that a second PCR of roughly 7 to 12 cycles was run. TCRdb redid the calling of the 5' RACE reads with MiXCR, one entry per CDR3 protein. The sample consists of approximately 1.5 million distinct CDR3 sequences, approximately 39% of them appearing once. The rearrangement uses TRBV6-6 and TRBJ2-5, with 9 bases that match TRBD1. The clonotype comes from a woman aged 18-29 years in good health. Sample: blood. The CDR3 reads CASSQQGAVQETQYF. The DNA for the CDR3 is TGTGCCAGCAGTCAACAGGGGGCAGTCCAAGAGACCCAGTACTTC.